This T cell receptor beta chain was retrieved from a study of T cell repertoires and HLA-DP antigens. Whole-study context: Sorted CD137+CD4+ samples averaged roughly 210 ng DNA; pre-culture CD4+ samples, 1,000 to 1,500 ng.

V lost 5 bases, J lost 1 base, and 15 bases lay in between. The CDR3 sequence is 15 residues long. Germline CDR1 and CDR2: LNHDA and SQIVND (reference sequence). Concerning this clone itself: Its antigen is as yet unknown.

The study, taken as a whole, reports: Previously undetected clones averaged about 33% and 55% against the two alleles respectively.

The primer mix covered 54 TRBV segments and 13 TRBJ segments. TCRdb's copy holds only in-frame clones and misses some; the assay was immunoSEQ multiplex PCR. The table records around 110,000 clones, 92% of them present only once. J is TRBJ2-7 and V is TRBV19; D assignment may be TRBD1 or TRBD2 (5 bases each). This clonotype was obtained from a woman aged 18-29 years in good health and CMV-seronegative. The specimen sequenced was CD4+ T cells from PBMCs. The CDR3 reads CASSSTWDGSYEQYF. For the CDR3, the DNA is TGTGCCAGTAGTTCAACCTGGGACGGATCCTACGAGCAGTACTTC.